Given below is one TCR beta chain in context. Its antigen is still unknown. Treatment given: 19 received Ad26.COV2.S at low or high dose, single or two shots; about 5 received placebo; per-sample allocation not given. Collection of the samples took place on day 63 after the first injection of vaccine or placebo. Profiling relied on immunoSEQ multiplex PCR, and the TCRdb table lists in-frame clones only, not all of them. The data contain 250,000 to 300,000 clones, roughly 86% of them singletons. The record originates from a study of Ad26.COV2.S vaccination and SARS-CoV-2 variants. Study conclusions and caveats: While placebo recipients had lower spike-specific TCR breadth, vaccine recipients had more.

The specimen comprised peripheral blood, sampled in a trial of Ad26.COV2.S vaccine versus placebo. The clonotype was recovered from a person between 18 and 65 years old who received the Ad26.COV2.S COVID-19 vaccine or a placebo.

The CDR3 is CASSVAYGVIKGHNEQFF. As DNA, the CDR3 is TGTGCCAGCAGCGTAGCTTATGGTGTGATCAAAGGGCACAATGAGCAGTTCTTC. The chain joins TRBV9 to TRBJ2-1; D call uncertain. Germline V CDR1 and CDR2: SGDLS, YYNGEE. V lost 0 bases and J lost 5, with 21 bases in between. The CDR3 contains 18 residues.